These 21 T cell receptor beta chains share one sample of origin, sequenced in a study of Graves' ophthalmopathy and Graves' hyperthyroidism. The sequenced template was RNA, covering the TCR beta CDR3 region. Second-round multiplex PCR followed a first-round RT-PCR using HTBI primers. TCRdb re-called the multiplex PCR reads through MiXCR, storing one row per CDR3 protein. This table holds 350,000 or so distinct CDR3 sequences, under 20% found once. Sample: peripheral blood. The receptors come from an adult man with Graves' ophthalmopathy.

This clonotype showed up many times. The V and J genes are TRBV6-5 and TRBJ2-7, with D possibly TRBD2 on 5 matching bases. With 5 bases removed from V and 7 bases from J, the gap between germline ends came to 21 bases. CDR1 and CDR2 (germline): MNHEY, SVGAGI. The CDR3 has 15 residues. The CDR3 coding sequence is TGTGCCAGCAGTCAGGTGGGGAGTGTGGCAAATGAGCAGTACTTC. Its translation is CASSQVGSVANEQYF.

In its sample, this clonotype was seen many times. In DNA, the CDR3 is TGTGCCAGCACCCCCCGGGGTGTCGACACTGAAGCTTTCTTT. Encoded protein: CASTPRGVDTEAFF. The rearrangement joins TRBV6-2 or TRBV6-3 to TRBJ1-1; D not certain. The germline CDR1 and CDR2 sequences are MNHEY and SVGEGT. The V gene lost 7 bases and the J gene lost 3 bases, with 15 bases spanning the gap. The CDR3 totals 14 residues.

This clonotype was observed at least ten times. V gene TRBV2 combines with J gene TRBJ2-3; D unresolved. The CDR3 runs 15 residues. The V gene lost 5 bases and the J gene lost 0 bases, with 12 bases spanning the gap. Germline lookup yields CDR1 SNHLY and CDR2 FYNNEI. The CDR3 DNA follows: TGTGCCAGCAGTTTCGCGGATACTAGCACAGATACGCAGTATTTT. This sequence encodes CASSFADTSTDTQYF.

This clonotype was seen at least ten times. The V call is TRBV5-5, the J call TRBJ1-1; D gene unclear. Deletions cut 1 base from V and 4 bases from J, with 8 bases between. Germline lookup yields CDR1 SGHKS and CDR2 YYEKEE (reference sequence). The CDR3 loop spans 13 amino acids. CDR3: CASSLMTGTEAFF. The CDR3 DNA reads TGTGCCAGCAGCTTGATGACGGGCACTGAAGCTTTCTTT. Using reference TRBV5-5 and TRBJ1-1 for the parts outside the CDR3, the full variable domain is DAGVTQSPTHLIKTRGQQVTLRCSPISGHKSVSWYQQVLGQGPQFIFQYYEKEERGRGNFPDRFSARQFPNYSSELNVNALLLGDSALYLCASSLMTGTEAFFGQGTRLTVV.

The CDR3 region is CSVEITGQATYEQYF. The CDR3 bases are TGCAGCGTTGAGATAACGGGACAGGCGACCTACGAGCAGTACTTC. V gene TRBV29-1 combines with J gene TRBJ2-7; 8 bases agree with TRBD1. Germline lookup yields CDR1 SQVTM and CDR2 ANQGSEA. The CDR3 has 15 residues. J was trimmed by 2 bases and V by 3 bases; bases with no gene match: 9.

V is TRBV7-2 and J is TRBJ1-1; 7 positions match TRBD1. The CDR3 length is 15 residues. CDR1 SGHTA and CDR2 FQGNSA come from the germline V gene. The trim removed 5 bases at V and 1 base at J, leaving 7 bases unmatched. CDR3 nucleotide sequence: TGTGCCAGCAGCGACACAGGGGATACGAACACTGAAGCTTTCTTT. Translating it yields CASSDTGDTNTEAFF.

Ten or more counts support this clonotype. The V gene is TRBV19, the J gene TRBJ2-7, with 13 bases that match TRBD2. CDR1 is LNHDA and CDR2 is SQIVND in the germline V gene (reference sequence). V trimming: 6 bases; J trimming: 3 bases; junction bases outside the gene matches: 8. There are 16 residues in the CDR3. The CDR3 bases are TGTGCCAGTAGCCTCTCGGGACTAGCGGGGCACTACGAGCAGTACTTC. The encoded protein is CASSLSGLAGHYEQYF.

Many counts were recorded for this clonotype. Germline is not matched at one junction end, which may reflect a read error. As DNA, the CDR3 is TGCAGTGCCAGAGAAACTCTAGGGGCCGGGGAGCTGTTTTTT. It is translated as CSARETLGAGELFF. The chain uses TRBV20-1 and TRBJ2-2; possible D gene TRBD1, 5 bases. Germline CDR1 DFQATT, CDR2 SNEGSKA (reference sequence). This CDR3 has 14 amino acids.

This clonotype was seen at least ten times. The chain combines TRBV6-1 with TRBJ1-2, with D perhaps TRBD1 (5 bases). CDR3 length equals 14 residues. V was cut by 5 bases and J by 4 bases, with 14 bases left in between. Germline V lookup: CDR1 MNHNS, CDR2 SASEGT. The CDR3 nucleotides are TGTGCCAGCAGTCCAAAGCAGGGTGGCTATGGCTACACCTTC. It specifies CASSPKQGGYGYTF.

This clonotype was seen at least ten times. The genes are TRBV5-1 and TRBJ1-1; the D gene is possibly TRBD1 (5 bases). V lost 0 bases and J 8 bases, leaving 17 bases between the germline ends. In germline, CDR1 is SGHRS, CDR2 YFSETQ. This CDR3 contains 15 residues. Written as DNA, the CDR3 is TGCGCCAGCAGCTTGGGGGGGACCGAAGGGCTAGAAGCTTTCTTT. Its translation: CASSLGGTEGLEAFF. Combining the CDR3 with reference TRBV5-1 and TRBJ1-1 gives the whole variable domain KAGVTQTPRYLIKTRGQQVTLSCSPISGHRSVSWYQQTPGQGLQFLFEYFSETQRNKGNFPGRFSGRQFSNSRSEMNVSTLELGDSALYLCASSLGGTEGLEAFFGQGTRLTVV.

V is TRBV6-1 and J is TRBJ2-5, with 10 bases matching TRBD1. The CDR3 consists of 15 residues. V shed 6 bases and J 0 bases; nucleotides not matched to a gene: 4. CDR1 is MNHNS and CDR2 is SASEGT in the germline V gene. The CDR3 nucleotides read TGTGCCAGCAGGGCGGGACAGGGGCACCAAGAGACCCAGTACTTC. Translated: CASRAGQGHQETQYF.

This clonotype appeared many times. V and J are TRBV15 and TRBJ2-4; no clear D gene. CDR1 and CDR2 (germline): LNHNV, YYDKDF (reference sequence). The ends were cut back, 0 bases at V and 5 bases at J, with 8 bases in the middle. The CDR3 extends over 14 amino acids. The CDR3 coding sequence is TGTGCCACCAGCAGAGAGAGCCTGGAAAACATTCAGTACTTC. Residues: CATSRESLENIQYF.

The table lists this clonotype with many counts. Here the CDR3 DNA reads TGTGCCAGCAGCCGCCTACTAAATCAGCCCCAGCATTTT. Translating gives CASSRLLNQPQHF. The chain recombines TRBV3-1 with TRBJ1-5; D remains unclear. V gave up 4 bases and J gave up 4 bases, with 8 bases separating them. The CDR3 is made up of 13 amino acids. Germline CDR1 LGHDT, CDR2 YNNKEL (reference sequence).

This clonotype was seen at least ten times. The chain joins TRBV18 to TRBJ2-7; either TRBD1 or TRBD2 may fit D (6 bases each). V was shortened by 1 base and J by 6 bases, with 19 bases between the two germline ends. The length of the CDR3 is 16 residues. Germline V gives CDR1 KGHSH, CDR2 LQKENI. In nucleotides, the CDR3 is TGTGCCAGCTCACCACATGGCCGGGGGCACGTCTCCGAGCAGTACTTC. It yields the protein CASSPHGRGHVSEQYF. The full variable domain, with the rest looked up from reference TRBV18 and TRBJ2-7, is NAGVMQNPRHLVRRRGQEARLRCSPMKGHSHVYWYRQLPEEGLKFMVYLQKENIIDESGMPKERFSAEFPKEGPSILRIQQVVRGDSAAYFCASSPHGRGHVSEQYFGPGTRLTVT.

In its sample, this clonotype was seen many times. The CDR3 bases are TGTGCCAGCAGTTCCCGGACAGGGGCTTTCTTT. Its protein is CASSSRTGAFF. The chain is built from TRBV28 and TRBJ1-1, with 8 bases aligning to TRBD1. This CDR3 is 11 amino acids long. Trimming removed 4 bases from V and 11 bases from J; junction bases left unmatched: 3. Germline CDR1 MDHEN, CDR2 SYDVKM.

At least ten counts were recorded for this clonotype. The CDR3 DNA follows: TGCGCCAGCAGTGAGTCGGCAGGCGGAGAGACCCAGTACTTC. Protein sequence: CASSESAGGETQYF. This chain joins TRBV10-1 and TRBJ2-5, with unresolved D. Germline CDR1 and CDR2: WNHNN and SYGVQD (reference sequence). The CDR3 is made up of 14 amino acids. V was cut by 0 bases and J by 4 bases, with 9 bases left in between.

The V gene is TRBV19, the J gene TRBJ1-1; D not certain. The germline gives CDR1 LNHDA, CDR2 SQIVND (reference sequence). The CDR3 has 16 amino acids. V shed 7 bases and J shed 4 bases, with 22 bases lying between them. This CDR3 is CASIPQVLISGTEAFF. The CDR3 coding sequence is TGTGCCAGTATTCCCCAGGTCCTAATAAGCGGCACTGAAGCTTTCTTT.

This clonotype was recorded many times. The chain uses TRBV6-5 and TRBJ2-7; no reliable D call. Germline loops: CDR1 MNHEY, CDR2 SVGAGI. The CDR3 consists of 14 residues. The V gene lost 5 bases and the J gene lost 2 bases, with 13 bases spanning the gap. For the CDR3, the DNA is TGTGCCAGCAGTCCCCGCCCCCTGCCCTACGAGCAGTACTTC. Protein: CASSPRPLPYEQYF.

In this sample, this clonotype turned up a few times. The chain links TRBV29-1 to TRBJ1-5; D ambiguous. CDR3 length: 13 amino acids. Germline-derived CDR1 and CDR2 are SQVTM and ANQGSEA. Trimming stripped 2 bases from V and 0 bases from J, with 5 bases between. The CDR3 loop reads CSVEQSSNQPQHF. The CDR3 bases are TGCAGCGTTGAACAGAGTAGCAATCAGCCCCAGCATTTT.

This clonotype has a count of ten or more. This chain joins TRBV20-1 and TRBJ2-7; 8 nucleotides line up with TRBD2. Trimming took 6 bases from V and 4 from J; bases not matched to a gene: 11. The CDR3 loop spans 14 amino acids. CDR1 is DFQATT and CDR2 is SNEGSKA in the germline V gene (reference sequence). The CDR3 DNA reads as TGCAGTGCACGACGACTAGCGATGGATTACGAGCAGTACTTC. Protein product: CSARRLAMDYEQYF.

This clonotype has ten or more counts. The CDR3 reads CASSVAPGRNTGELFF. The CDR3, as DNA: TGTGCCAGCAGCGTCGCCCCGGGACGGAACACCGGGGAGCTGTTTTTT. The chain combines TRBV7-6 with TRBJ2-2; D possibly uses TRBD1 or TRBD2 (5 bases each). Germline V CDR1 and CDR2: SGHVS, FNYEAQ. The CDR3 contains 16 residues. V lost 5 bases and J lost 1, with 14 bases in between.